Sequencing of this TCR beta chain was carried out in a study of control samples from healthy donors and cancer patients. Sequencing used immunoSEQ multiplex PCR; TCRdb keeps in-frame clones, though not all of them. The sample shows around 140,000 clones, roughly 86% of them seen only once. There are 15 residues in the CDR3. Germline CDR1 reads MGHRA; CDR2 reads YSYEKL. The ends were cut back, 1 base at V and 2 bases at J, with 11 bases in the middle. This TCR was recovered from a man aged 45 to 65 with head and neck cancer. The chain carries TRBV4-1 and TRBJ1-1; weak D call: TRBD1 (6 bases). The sequenced sample consisted of PBMCs. CDR3 DNA sequence: TGCGCCAGCAGCCAAGCCGACAGGCGAAACACTGAAGCTTTCTTT. Translated, it gives CASSQADRRNTEAFF.